Detailed here is one T cell receptor beta chain. As yet, its antigen is unknown. PCR amplification relied on 60 Vbeta primers (plus 13 Jbeta primers). The table came from immunoSEQ multiplex PCR; TCRdb's copy has only in-frame clones and leaves some out. The sample contains 150,000 to 200,000 clones, approximately 80% of which appear only once. CDR1 MDHEN and CDR2 SYDVKM come from the germline V gene. This CDR3 has 16 residues. The entry originates in a study of cytomegalovirus exposure and HLA in healthy donors. General study results and limits: Sequencing artifact likely explains a cluster of highly shared sequence variants. Researchers left out some V segments, among them TRBV6-2 and TRBV6-3, as indistinguishable.

V usage is TRBV28 and J usage is TRBJ2-5; the match to TRBD1 covers 9 bases. The DNA end lines up better with TRBJ2-7; the J call may be wrong. The sequencing sample was made of PBMCs. The receptor's source is a woman aged 18-29 years in good health and CMV-seropositive. The CDR3 DNA follows: TGTGCCAGCAGTTTATGGGGACAGGGAAACTCCTACGAGCAGTACTTC. This sequence encodes CASSLWGQGNSYEQYF.